This T cell receptor (beta chain) was sequenced in a study of blood T cell repertoires in COVID-19. Sequencing used immunoSEQ multiplex PCR; TCRdb keeps in-frame clones, though not all of them. Among about 300,000 clones listed, just under 90% were seen once. The V end was cut by 6 bases, the J end by 4 bases, with 13 bases between. CDR3 length: 14 amino acids. Germline V gives CDR1 SNHLY, CDR2 FYNNEI. The TCR originated in a woman aged 25-40 years with COVID-19, enrolled during active disease. Sequencing was performed on peripheral blood. The chain joins TRBV2 to TRBJ1-5; D perhaps matches TRBD1 (6 bases). This CDR3 is CASSPQGWNQPQHF. In DNA form, the CDR3 reads TGTGCCAGCAGCCCCCAGGGGTGGAATCAGCCCCAGCATTTT.